This entry describes one T cell receptor (beta chain). The antigen remains unidentified. Timing groups of about 4 and about 12 weeks for second doses were pooled. The data originate from a study of T cell responses to AZD1222 COVID-19 vaccine. Study-level results: Breadth and depth of Spike-specific TCRs rose after two AZD1222 doses. Repertoires were obtained only post-peak T cell response. White British donors predominated, females outnumbered males, and clonal diversity was possibly underestimated.

Assay: immunoSEQ multiplex PCR; the TCRdb copy retains only in-frame clones and omits some. The data contain more than 90,000 clones, approximately 84% of them seen just once; the ten biggest clones take up approximately 14%. CDR3 length: 15 amino acids. V lost 5 bases to trimming and J lost 3 bases; unmatched junction nucleotides: 8. From germline, CDR1 is SSHAT and CDR2 FNYEAQ (reference sequence). The source was peripheral blood, collected 28 days after the second AZD1222 dose. This chain uses TRBV7-7 with TRBJ2-5, with TRBD1 matching over 8 bases. This receptor was identified in an adult who received the AZD1222 COVID-19 vaccine. This chain's CDR3 is CASSLTGGGEETQYF. The CDR3 bases are TGTGCCAGCAGCCTAACAGGGGGAGGAGAAGAGACCCAGTACTTC.